This entry features one T cell receptor beta chain sequence. Sequenced by immunoSEQ multiplex PCR; TCRdb stores in-frame clones only, minus some. Of about 91,000 clones in the sample, 84% are singletons; the top ten hold 1.1%. The data were taken from a study of OX40 agonist ivuxolimab in advanced cancers. This TCR came from an adult with an advanced solid tumor such as melanoma, head and neck, liver or kidney cancer. This specimen was CD4+ or CD8+ T cells sorted from blood, taken in a trial of the OX40 agonist ivuxolimab.

The CDR3 bases are TGTGCCAGCTCACCAGATCGGGTCTACAATGAGCAGTTCTTC. This gives the protein CASSPDRVYNEQFF. The rearrangement joins TRBV18 to TRBJ2-1; D is unresolved. Germline-derived CDR1 and CDR2 are KGHSH and LQKENI. The CDR3 runs to 14 residues. V shed 2 bases and J shed 3 bases, with 8 bases lying between them.